The TCR beta chain under discussion was sequenced for a study of CD8 T cells in ankylosing spondylitis. Only a few counts were recorded for this clonotype. The CDR3 has 18 amino acids. Germline lookup yields CDR1 SSHAT and CDR2 FNYEAQ (reference sequence). V lost 1 base, J lost 5 bases, and 8 bases stayed unmatched. In making TCR beta libraries, quantitative 5'-RACE with molecular barcodes was used. MiXCR, applied by TCRdb to the 5' RACE reads, yields one record per CDR3 protein. The repertoire consists of about 340,000 distinct CDR3 sequences, with 14% to 15% occurring once and the leading ten covering approximately 1%.

This clonotype originated in a male donor with ankylosing spondylitis or in good health (not recorded which). The V gene is TRBV7-7, the J gene TRBJ2-3, with 14 bases lining up with TRBD2. Sequencing was done on a sample of blood, either unsorted or a sorted T cell fraction (not recorded which). The CDR3 loop is CASSLDGIGTSGGDTQYF. The CDR3 nucleotides read TGTGCCAGCAGCTTAGATGGAATAGGGACTAGCGGGGGAGATACGCAGTATTTT.